Listed below are T cell receptor beta chains from one sample, sequenced in a study of sequential checkpoint blockade in melanoma. The table came from immunoSEQ multiplex PCR; TCRdb's copy has only in-frame clones and leaves some out. Altogether approximately 11,000 clones are present, around 74% being singletons, with the ten largest covering roughly 31%. The starting material was CD8+ T cells sorted from blood (inferred from file names), obtained from a patient given nivolumab and ipilimumab in sequence. All receptors derive from a human donor with melanoma. Each CDR3 is given with its conserved first and last residue. The D gene is left open where the match is weak. Not all rows give a size; the values are once, few, many and, for expanded clones, a class.

clone_size: medium-sized
d_call: TRBD2
j_call: TRBJ2-3
cdr3_length: 15
v_call: TRBV19
cdr3_nt: TGTGCCAGTAGCAGTCTAGCGGGAGGGACAGATACGCAGTATTTT
cdr3_aa: CASSSLAGGTDTQYF

clone_size: -
d_call: -
j_call: TRBJ1-5
cdr3_length: 15
v_call: TRBV6-1
cdr3_nt: TGTGCCAGCAGTGATGGGAGAGTAAGCAATCAGCCCCAGCATTTT
cdr3_aa: CASSDGRVSNQPQHF

clone_size: -
d_call: -
j_call: TRBJ2-5
cdr3_length: 14
v_call: TRBV19
cdr3_nt: TGTGCCACCAGACCGGGGAGAGCACAAGAGACCCAGTACTTC
cdr3_aa: CATRPGRAQETQYF

clone_size: -
d_call: TRBD1
j_call: TRBJ2-5
cdr3_length: 15
v_call: TRBV27
cdr3_nt: TGTGCCAGCAGCTTAAGGACAGGGGGTTTAGGGACCCAGTACTTC
cdr3_aa: CASSLRTGGLGTQYF

clone_size: -
d_call: TRBD1
j_call: TRBJ2-7
cdr3_length: 17
v_call: TRBV11-2
cdr3_nt: TGTGCCAGCAGCTTAACCGTAGGGACAGGGGGGGCGGGCGAGCAGTACTTC
cdr3_aa: CASSLTVGTGGAGEQYF

clone_size: -
d_call: TRBD1
j_call: TRBJ2-7
cdr3_length: 17
v_call: TRBV5-1
cdr3_nt: TGCGCCAGCAGCTTGGGACCCTCTCGGACAGGTTGGTACGAGCAGTACTTC
cdr3_aa: CASSLGPSRTGWYEQYF

clone_size: -
d_call: -
j_call: TRBJ2-1
cdr3_length: 18
v_call: TRBV5-8
cdr3_nt: TGTGCCAGCAGCTTGGGCAGGGTTGGTTACAGGGATTACAATGAGCAGTTCTTC
cdr3_aa: CASSLGRVGYRDYNEQFF

clone_size: -
d_call: -
j_call: TRBJ2-4
cdr3_length: 15
v_call: TRBV11-2
cdr3_nt: TGTGCCAGCAGCTCCCGGAGTCCCCTCAAAAACATTCAGTACTTC
cdr3_aa: CASSSRSPLKNIQYF

clone_size: once
d_call: TRBD1
j_call: TRBJ2-1
cdr3_length: 13
v_call: TRBV27
cdr3_nt: TGTGCCAGCAGTCTCCGGGACAGGGGTACGCAGTTCTTC
cdr3_aa: CASSLRDRGTQFF

clone_size: few
d_call: -
j_call: TRBJ1-1
cdr3_length: 13
v_call: TRBV4-1
cdr3_nt: TGCGCCAGCAGCCAAGCGGGGTTAACTGAAGCTTTCTTT
cdr3_aa: CASSQAGLTEAFF

clone_size: -
d_call: -
j_call: TRBJ2-7
cdr3_length: 14
v_call: TRBV19
cdr3_nt: TGTGCCAGTAGTATGGGGACACCAAATTACGAGCAGTACTTC
cdr3_aa: CASSMGTPNYEQYF

clone_size: -
d_call: TRBD2
j_call: TRBJ2-7
cdr3_length: 15
v_call: TRBV4-1
cdr3_nt: TGCGCCAGCAGCCAAGGCGGGGGTAGCTCCTACGAGCAGTACTTC
cdr3_aa: CASSQGGGSSYEQYF

clone_size: once
d_call: TRBD2
j_call: TRBJ2-7
cdr3_length: 15
v_call: TRBV7-9
cdr3_nt: TGTGCCAGCAGCGGACCCTCTAGCGGGACCTACGAGCAGTACTTC
cdr3_aa: CASSGPSSGTYEQYF

clone_size: -
d_call: -
j_call: TRBJ1-5
cdr3_length: 17
v_call: TRBV28
cdr3_nt: TGTGCCAGCAGTTCCCCCCGGGGGAGGGACGGTAATCAGCCCCAGCATTTT
cdr3_aa: CASSSPRGRDGNQPQHF

clone_size: -
d_call: -
j_call: TRBJ1-1
cdr3_length: 16
v_call: TRBV4-3
cdr3_nt: TGCGCCAGCAGCCAAGACCTCTCCTACCTGAACACTGAAGCTTTCTTT
cdr3_aa: CASSQDLSYLNTEAFF

clone_size: few
d_call: -
j_call: TRBJ1-3
cdr3_length: 15
v_call: TRBV6-6
cdr3_nt: TGTGCCAGCAGTTACTCAGCTAACCCTGGAAACACCATATATTTT
cdr3_aa: CASSYSANPGNTIYF

clone_size: -
d_call: -
j_call: TRBJ2-5
cdr3_length: 14
v_call: TRBV28
cdr3_nt: TGTGCCAGCAGTTGGAGACTGCGTTCGGAGACCCAGTACTTC
cdr3_aa: CASSWRLRSETQYF

clone_size: once
d_call: TRBD1
j_call: TRBJ2-7
cdr3_length: 16
v_call: TRBV7-2
cdr3_nt: TGTGCCAGCAGCTTAGACTTCGCGACAGGGGCCTACGAGCAGTACTTC
cdr3_aa: CASSLDFATGAYEQYF

clone_size: -
d_call: -
j_call: TRBJ1-5
cdr3_length: 13
v_call: TRBV7-9
cdr3_nt: TGTGCCAGCAGCCGGGGGGGGGAAGGGGCCCAGCATTTT
cdr3_aa: CASSRGGEGAQHF

clone_size: few
d_call: -
j_call: TRBJ2-7
cdr3_length: 16
v_call: TRBV5-8
cdr3_nt: TGTGCCAGCAGCCTTGGGGGGGGCACAGGGAACTACGAGCAGTACTTC
cdr3_aa: CASSLGGGTGNYEQYF

clone_size: -
d_call: -
j_call: TRBJ2-1
cdr3_length: 12
v_call: TRBV7-9
cdr3_nt: TGTGCCAGCAGCCTCCAGAGGGATGAGCAGTTCTTC
cdr3_aa: CASSLQRDEQFF

clone_size: -
d_call: -
j_call: TRBJ2-2
cdr3_length: 13
v_call: TRBV27
cdr3_nt: TGTGCCAGCAGGGGGGGGAACACCGGGGAGCTGTTTTTT
cdr3_aa: CASRGGNTGELFF

clone_size: -
d_call: TRBD1
j_call: TRBJ2-5
cdr3_length: 14
v_call: TRBV10-1
cdr3_nt: TGCGCCAGCAGTGAGGGTAGGGGGCGGGAGACCCAGTACTTC
cdr3_aa: CASSEGRGRETQYF

clone_size: -
d_call: TRBD2
j_call: TRBJ2-7
cdr3_length: 15
v_call: TRBV28
cdr3_nt: TGTGCCAGCTCACGGGCCGGGAGGCCCTTCGGGGAGCAGTACTTC
cdr3_aa: CASSRAGRPFGEQYF